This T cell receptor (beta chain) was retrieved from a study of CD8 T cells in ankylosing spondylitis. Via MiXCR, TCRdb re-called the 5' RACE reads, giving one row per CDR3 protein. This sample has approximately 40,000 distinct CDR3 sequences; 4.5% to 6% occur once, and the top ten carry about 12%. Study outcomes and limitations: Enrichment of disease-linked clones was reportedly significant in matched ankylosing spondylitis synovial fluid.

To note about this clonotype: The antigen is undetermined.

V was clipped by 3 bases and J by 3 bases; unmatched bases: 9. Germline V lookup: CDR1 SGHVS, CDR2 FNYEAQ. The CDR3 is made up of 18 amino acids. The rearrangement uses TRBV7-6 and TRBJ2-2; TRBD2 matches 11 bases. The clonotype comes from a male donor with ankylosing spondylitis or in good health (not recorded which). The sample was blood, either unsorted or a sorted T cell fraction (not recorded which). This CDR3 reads CASSLTLAGDTYTGELFF. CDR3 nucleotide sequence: TGTGCCAGCAGCTTGACACTAGCGGGAGATACTTACACCGGGGAGCTGTTTTTT.